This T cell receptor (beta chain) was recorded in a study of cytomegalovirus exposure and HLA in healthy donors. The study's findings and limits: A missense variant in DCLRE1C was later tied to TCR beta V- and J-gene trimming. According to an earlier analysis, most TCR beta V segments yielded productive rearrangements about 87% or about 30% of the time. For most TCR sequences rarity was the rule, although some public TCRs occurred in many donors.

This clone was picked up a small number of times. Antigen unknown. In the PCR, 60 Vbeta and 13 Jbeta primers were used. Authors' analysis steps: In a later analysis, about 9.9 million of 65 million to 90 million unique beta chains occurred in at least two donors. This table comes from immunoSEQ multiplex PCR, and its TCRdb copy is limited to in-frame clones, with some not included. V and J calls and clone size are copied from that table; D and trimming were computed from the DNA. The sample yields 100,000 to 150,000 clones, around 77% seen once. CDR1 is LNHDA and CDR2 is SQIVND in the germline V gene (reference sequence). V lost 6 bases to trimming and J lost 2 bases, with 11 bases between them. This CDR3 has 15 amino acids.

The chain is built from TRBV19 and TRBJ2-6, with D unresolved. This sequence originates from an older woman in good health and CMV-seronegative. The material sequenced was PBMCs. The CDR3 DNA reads TGTGCCAGTAGAGATAAAGTAGCTGGGGCCAACGTCCTGACTTTC. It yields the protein CASRDKVAGANVLTF.